These 25 T cell receptor beta chains came from one sample sequenced in a study of early stage breast cancer tumors. TCRdb keeps only in-frame clones here, not all; method: immunoSEQ multiplex PCR. The top ten hold approximately 4.6% of the sample, which has about 31,000 clones, roughly 80% seen once. What was sequenced was blood. The receptors derive from a person aged 35-55 years with breast cancer.

V gene TRBV11-3 combines with J gene TRBJ1-1; D is undetermined. Trimming cost V 0 bases and J 3 bases, with 5 bases left between them. The V gene's germline CDR1 is SGHNT and CDR2 YENEEA. CDR3 length equals 13 residues. The CDR3 here is CASSLEPDTEAFF. The DNA for the CDR3 is TGTGCCAGCAGCTTAGAACCCGACACTGAAGCTTTCTTT.

In its sample, this clone was seen a few times. The V gene is TRBV7-9, the J gene TRBJ1-3, with unresolved D. The CDR3 is 13 residues long. Germline loops: CDR1 SEHNR, CDR2 FQNEAQ (reference sequence). V was trimmed by 1 base and J by 1 base, leaving 2 bases between them. The CDR3 DNA sequence: TGTGCCAGCAGCTTAGGGTCTGGAAACACCATATATTTT. Its protein is CASSLGSGNTIYF.

This clone was observed a few times. CDR3 sequence: CASSLEPSPHGGYTF. DNA for the CDR3: TGTGCCAGCAGCTTAGAGCCATCCCCCCATGGAGGCTACACCTTC. The chain uses TRBV7-2 and TRBJ1-2; D gene uncertain. The CDR3 is 15 residues long. CDR1 SGHTA and CDR2 FQGNSA come from the germline V gene. The ends were cut back, 1 base at V and 8 bases at J, with 17 bases in the middle. Looking up the rest from reference TRBV7-2 and TRBJ1-2 gives the full variable domain: GAGVSQSPSNKVTEKGKDVELRCDPISGHTALYWYRQSLGQGLEFLIYFQGNSAPDKSGLPSDRFSAERTGGSVSTLTIQRTQQEDSAVYLCASSLEPSPHGGYTFGSGTRLTVV.

The rearrangement uses TRBV6-1 and TRBJ2-5, with no clear D. Between the trimmed V and J ends, which lost 1 base and 4 bases, there was a span of 10 bases. The length of the CDR3 is 14 residues. Germline V gene lookup returns CDR1 MNHNS and CDR2 SASEGT. CDR3 amino acids: CASSEGWGTETQYF. The CDR3 nucleotides are TGTGCCAGCAGTGAAGGTTGGGGTACAGAGACCCAGTACTTC.

This clone counts as medium-sized. The CDR3 here is CASSPPGQGAYSNQPQHF. For the CDR3, the DNA is TGTGCCAGCAGCCCTCCGGGACAGGGGGCCTATAGCAATCAGCCCCAGCATTTT. The V call is TRBV7-8, the J call TRBJ1-5; 12 nucleotides align to TRBD1. Per the germline V gene, CDR1 is SGHVS and CDR2 is FQNEAQ. V shed 5 bases and J 0 bases; nucleotides not matched to a gene: 8. The CDR3 has 18 residues.

In this sample, this clone is medium-sized (0.01 to 0.1%). V and J are TRBV5-1 and TRBJ2-3; 9 nucleotides agree with TRBD1. J was trimmed by 5 bases and V by 0 bases; bases with no gene match: 13. Germline CDR1 SGHRS, CDR2 YFSETQ. The CDR3 runs 18 residues. CDR3 amino acids: CASSLAGTGSKGVDTQYF. Written as DNA, the CDR3 is TGCGCCAGCAGCTTGGCTGGGACAGGGTCCAAAGGGGTAGATACGCAGTATTTT.

This clone was detected once. The chain employs TRBV18 and TRBJ2-1; D not resolved. Germline V gene data show CDR1 as KGHSH and CDR2 as LQKENI. This CDR3 region has 13 residues. Between the trimmed V and J ends, which lost 4 bases and 8 bases, there was a span of 12 bases. The CDR3 DNA follows: TGTGCCAGCTCACGAGGACCCGACGATGAGCAGTTCTTC. This encodes CASSRGPDDEQFF.

This clone has a handful of counts. The gene calls are TRBV5-4 and TRBJ1-4, with 8 bases that match TRBD1. The CDR3 has 14 residues. Germline CDR1 SGHNT, CDR2 YYREEE (reference sequence). V shed 3 bases, J shed 6 bases, and the junction held 4 bases outside the gene matches. CDR3 DNA sequence: TGTGCCAGCAGCTCAACAGGGGGGGATGAAAAACTGTTTTTT. Amino acid sequence: CASSSTGGDEKLFF. The complete variable domain, with remaining parts taken from reference TRBV5-4 and TRBJ1-4, reads ETGVTQSPTHLIKTRGQQVTLRCSSQSGHNTVSWYQQALGQGPQFIFQYYREEENGRGNFPPRFSGLQFPNYSSELNVNALELDDSALYLCASSSTGGDEKLFFGSGTQLSVL.

This chain uses TRBV28 with TRBJ2-5, with 8 bases identical to TRBD1. The germline V gene encodes CDR1 MDHEN and CDR2 SYDVKM. CDR3 size: 14 residues. Germline trimming cut 4 bases from V and 7 bases from J; bases unmatched to any gene: 8. DNA of the CDR3: TGTGCCAGCAGTTCGGGACAGGCCGTGGGGACCCAGTACTTC. It encodes CASSSGQAVGTQYF.

This chain connects TRBV9 to TRBJ1-2, with TRBD1 as a possible D gene (5 bases). CDR3 size: 15 residues. V was cut by 2 bases and J by 7 bases, with 18 bases left in between. The germline V gene has CDR1 SGDLS and CDR2 YYNGEE. The CDR3 DNA reads as TGTGCCAGCAGCGTCCAGGGACTTTCGGCCTCTGGCTACACCTTC. It yields the protein CASSVQGLSASGYTF.

The chain links TRBV19 to TRBJ2-7, with 9 bases aligning to TRBD1. Germline assignment: CDR1 LNHDA and CDR2 SQIVND (reference sequence). The CDR3 totals 15 residues. The junction had 7 bases not matched to a gene; V was cut back by 4 bases and J by 3 bases. The CDR3 reads CASSRTQGAGYEQYF. CDR3 in DNA: TGTGCCAGTAGTAGGACACAGGGGGCTGGCTACGAGCAGTACTTC.

This chain uses TRBV6-5 with TRBJ2-2; TRBD1 matches 7 bases. V lost 10 bases, J lost 5 bases, and 10 bases stayed unmatched. The CDR3 consists of 14 residues. From germline, CDR1 is MNHEY and CDR2 SVGAGI. CDR3 nucleotide sequence: TGTGCCACAGGACGACAGGGAAAAACCGGGGAGCTGTTTTTT. This gives the protein CATGRQGKTGELFF.

V gene TRBV9 combines with J gene TRBJ2-7; possible D gene TRBD1, 6 bases. This CDR3 region has 13 residues. V shed 3 bases and J shed 5 bases, with 12 bases lying between them. Germline values: CDR1 SGDLS, CDR2 YYNGEE. In DNA form, the CDR3 reads TGTGCCAGCAGCGAGCGACAGGTCGACGAGCAGTACTTC. Its protein product is CASSERQVDEQYF.

V is TRBV2 and J is TRBJ1-2; weak D call: TRBD1 (5 bases). The CDR3 totals 15 residues. Germline V lookup: CDR1 SNHLY, CDR2 FYNNEI. V lost 3 bases and J 4 bases, leaving 15 bases between the germline ends. Here the CDR3 DNA reads TGTGCCAGCAGTGAGCAGGGCCAGCATGGCTATGGCTACACCTTC. Its translation: CASSEQGQHGYGYTF. Drawing the rest from reference TRBV2 and TRBJ1-2, the complete variable domain is EPEVTQTPSHQVTQMGQEVILRCVPISNHLYFYWYRQILGQKVEFLVSFYNNEISEKSEIFDDQFSVERPDGSNFTLKIRSTKLEDSAMYFCASSEQGQHGYGYTFGSGTRLTVV.

This clone was observed a few times. CDR3 DNA: TGTGCCAGTAGTATAGTGGGGGCTAGCGGCCTCCCGGGCTTCTTC. This codes for CASSIVGASGLPGFF. The rearrangement uses TRBV19 and TRBJ2-1; tentatively, D is TRBD2 (7 bases). CDR1 LNHDA and CDR2 SQIVND come from the germline V gene (reference sequence). CDR3 length equals 15 residues. Trimming took off 1 base at V and 16 bases at J, with 23 bases between the two ends.

The chain is built from TRBV21-1 and TRBJ2-5; the D segment call TRBD2 is taken from the table without a DNA check. TRBV21-1 is labeled a pseudogene. This CDR3 is 17 amino acids long. CDR3 sequence reads: CASSKAAGLAGFETQYF. CDR3 sequence (DNA): TGTGCCAGCAGCAAAGCGGCCGGACTAGCGGGATTCGAGACCCAGTACTTC.

The chain employs TRBV11-3 and TRBJ2-2, with D unclear. CDR3 length: 14 amino acids. Per the germline V gene, CDR1 is SGHNT and CDR2 is YENEEA. V dropped 5 bases and J dropped 0 bases, with 7 bases sitting between them. The CDR3 region has the DNA TGTGCCAGCAGCCTCCGGACGAACACCGGGGAGCTGTTTTTT. Translated, it gives CASSLRTNTGELFF.

The rearrangement links TRBV10-3 to TRBJ1-5; maybe TRBD1 (5 bases). V shed 3 bases and J shed 0 bases, with 24 bases lying between them. Germline-derived CDR1 and CDR2 are ENHRY and SYGVKD. The CDR3 loop spans 20 amino acids. This chain's CDR3 is CAISDDLRGYQRDSNQPQHF. DNA for the CDR3: TGTGCCATCAGTGACGATTTGCGGGGGTACCAGAGGGATAGCAATCAGCCCCAGCATTTT.

This chain connects TRBV6-6 to TRBJ1-4, with a tentative D call TRBD1 (6 bases). The germline V gene encodes CDR1 MNHNY and CDR2 SVGAGI (reference sequence). The CDR3 is 13 amino acids. V was pared by 6 bases and J by 1 base, with 6 bases between. As DNA, the CDR3 is TGTGCCAGCAGCAGGGGAACTAATGAAAAACTGTTTTTT. Protein sequence: CASSRGTNEKLFF.

This clone was counted a few times. The rearrangement uses TRBV6-5 and TRBJ1-5; 8 bases line up with TRBD1. The ends lost 5 bases at V and 3 bases at J; junction bases unmatched: 6. The CDR3 sequence is 15 residues long. Germline V gene sequence: CDR1 MNHEY, CDR2 SVGAGI. CDR3 region: CASSSTGGLNQPQHF. CDR3 coding DNA: TGTGCCAGCAGTAGTACAGGGGGGCTCAATCAGCCCCAGCATTTT.

This clone showed up just a few times. The V gene is TRBV14, the J gene TRBJ1-3; D call uncertain. This CDR3 is 14 amino acids long. V lost 2 bases, J lost 0 bases, and 5 bases lay in between. CDR1 and CDR2 from the germline V gene are SGHDN and FVKESK. CDR3 bases: TGTGCCAGCAGCCAATCCCACTCTGGAAACACCATATATTTT. Protein: CASSQSHSGNTIYF. Full variable domain (outside the CDR3, taken from reference TRBV14 and TRBJ1-3): EAGVTQFPSHSVIEKGQTVTLRCDPISGHDNLYWYRRVMGKEIKFLLHFVKESKQDESGMPNNRFLAERTGGTYSTLKVQPAELEDSGVYFCASSQSHSGNTIYFGEGSWLTVV.

This sequence joins TRBV28 and TRBJ2-3; D not resolved. The CDR3 loop spans 13 amino acids. V was pared by 7 bases and J by 2 bases, with 10 bases between. Germline V CDR1 and CDR2: MDHEN, SYDVKM. The CDR3: CASKTQLTDTQYF. DNA for the CDR3: TGTGCCAGCAAGACCCAACTCACAGATACGCAGTATTTT.

The chain combines TRBV11-3 with TRBJ2-1; D is possibly TRBD1 (6 bases). The V gene lost 5 bases and the J gene lost 5 bases, with 7 bases spanning the gap. The CDR3 loop spans 12 amino acids. The germline gives CDR1 SGHNT, CDR2 YENEEA. The CDR3 bases are TGTGCCAGCAGCCGGACAGACAATGAGCAGTTCTTC. Translation: CASSRTDNEQFF.

The chain employs TRBV15 and TRBJ2-3, with D unclear. CDR1 and CDR2 (germline): LNHNV, YYDKDF (reference sequence). The CDR3 length is 15 residues. Trimming removed 0 bases at V and 6 bases at J, with 13 bases between. In DNA, the CDR3 is TGTGCCACCAGCAGAGACGGCTCTGGGTCGGATACGCAGTATTTT. Its protein product is CATSRDGSGSDTQYF.

J is TRBJ2-7 and V is TRBV4-3, with D tentatively TRBD1 or TRBD2 (6 bases each). Germline values: CDR1 LGHNA, CDR2 YSLEER. The V gene lost 0 bases and the J gene lost 2 bases, with 17 bases spanning the gap. This CDR3 comprises 17 residues. For the CDR3, the DNA is TGCGCCAGCAGCCAAGATTTGAGGGGGGCATCCCCCTACGAGCAGTACTTC. It encodes CASSQDLRGASPYEQYF.